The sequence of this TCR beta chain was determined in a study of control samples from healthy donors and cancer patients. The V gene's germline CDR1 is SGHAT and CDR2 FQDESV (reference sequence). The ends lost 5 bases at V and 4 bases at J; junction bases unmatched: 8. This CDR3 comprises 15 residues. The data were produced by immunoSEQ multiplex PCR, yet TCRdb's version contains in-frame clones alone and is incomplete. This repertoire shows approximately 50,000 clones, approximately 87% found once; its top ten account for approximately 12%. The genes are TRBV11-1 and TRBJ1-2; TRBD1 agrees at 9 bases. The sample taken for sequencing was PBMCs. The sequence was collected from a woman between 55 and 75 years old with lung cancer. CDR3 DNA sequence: TGTGCCAGCAGCCCGGGACAGGGAACGCCCTATGGCTACACCTTC. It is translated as CASSPGQGTPYGYTF.